The 22 T cell receptor beta chains below were found in one sample sequenced in a study of blood T cell repertoires in COVID-19. Sequenced by immunoSEQ multiplex PCR; TCRdb stores in-frame clones only, minus some. The profile shows 95,000 to 150,000 clones, around four fifths of them singletons. Source material: peripheral blood. These receptors all stem from a man aged 80 or over with active or convalescent COVID-19.

Here the CDR3 reads CASGQLTNYGYTF. CDR3 nucleotides: TGTGCCAGCGGACAGCTCACTAACTATGGCTACACCTTC. The chain links TRBV6-6 to TRBJ1-2; TRBD1 is a possible D gene (6 bases). Trimming removed 8 bases from V and 0 bases from J, with 10 bases in between. The germline gives CDR1 MNHNY, CDR2 SVGAGI (reference sequence). The CDR3 totals 13 residues.

V gene TRBV7-3 combines with J gene TRBJ1-2, with 9 bases aligning to TRBD1. The CDR3 contains 13 residues. V was clipped by 4 bases and J by 6 bases; unmatched bases: 3. The V gene's germline CDR1 is SGHTA and CDR2 FQGTGA. CDR3 region: CASSSWTGDGYTF. CDR3 in DNA: TGTGCCAGCAGCTCCTGGACAGGGGATGGCTACACCTTC. The entire variable domain, with the rest obtained from reference TRBV7-3 and TRBJ1-2, is as follows: GAGVSQTPSNKVTEKGKYVELRCDPISGHTALYWYRQSLGQGPEFLIYFQGTGAADDSGLPNDRFFAVRPEGSVSTLKIQRTERGDSAVYLCASSSWTGDGYTFGSGTRLTVV.

V and J are TRBV6-6 and TRBJ1-5, with 7 bases matching TRBD1. Germline values: CDR1 MNHNY, CDR2 SVGAGI (reference sequence). Unmatched junction bases numbered 4, after V lost 4 bases and J lost 4 bases. The CDR3 totals 14 residues. The chain's CDR3 is CASSLDRVNQPQHF. In DNA form, the CDR3 reads TGTGCCAGCAGTTTAGACAGGGTAAATCAGCCCCAGCATTTT.

J is TRBJ2-3 and V is TRBV11-2; TRBD2 matches 9 bases. V dropped 5 bases and J dropped 3; count of bases not matched to a gene: 3. The CDR3 sequence is 14 residues long. The V gene's germline CDR1 is SGHAT and CDR2 FQNNGV. The CDR3 spells CASSPGLATDTQYF. In DNA form, the CDR3 reads TGTGCCAGCAGCCCGGGACTAGCAACAGATACGCAGTATTTT.

This sequence joins TRBV9 and TRBJ2-6; no reliable D call. Trimming took 2 bases from V and 0 from J, leaving 6 bases between them. CDR1 SGDLS and CDR2 YYNGEE come from the germline V gene. The length of the CDR3 is 15 residues. CDR3 DNA: TGTGCCAGCAGCGTTACAGCCTCTGGGGCCAACGTCCTGACTTTC. It yields the protein CASSVTASGANVLTF. Full variable domain (rest looked up from reference TRBV9 and TRBJ2-6): DSGVTQTPKHLITATGQRVTLRCSPRSGDLSVYWYQQSLDQGLQFLIQYYNGEERAKGNILERFSAQQFPDLHSELNLSSLELGDSALYFCASSVTASGANVLTFGAGSRLTVL.

V and J are TRBV29-1 and TRBJ1-1; 8 bases fit TRBD1. V gave up 2 bases and J gave up 1 base; unmatched junction bases: 6. CDR3 length: 15 amino acids. Germline lookup yields CDR1 SQVTM and CDR2 ANQGSEA. Here the CDR3 reads CSVELRTGQNTEAFF. The CDR3 nucleotides read TGCAGCGTTGAACTCCGGACAGGGCAGAACACTGAAGCTTTCTTT.

This clone appeared a few times. The V and J genes are TRBV5-1 and TRBJ1-2; D is possibly TRBD1 (5 bases). Germline assignment: CDR1 SGHRS and CDR2 YFSETQ. The V gene lost 4 bases and the J gene lost 3 bases, with 10 bases spanning the gap. CDR3 length: 13 amino acids. CDR3 DNA: TGCGCCAGCAGCCCGGACAACTACTATGGCTACACCTTC. Residues: CASSPDNYYGYTF.

The count of this clone is one. The chain recombines TRBV12-3 or TRBV12-4 with TRBJ1-1; possible D gene TRBD1, 6 bases. This CDR3 is built from 12 residues. V lost 4 bases, J lost 4 bases, and 7 bases lay in between. The CDR3 sequence: CASSSGATEAFF. The CDR3, as DNA: TGTGCCAGCAGTTCAGGGGCCACTGAAGCTTTCTTT.

V gene TRBV11-2 combines with J gene TRBJ2-5; 7 positions match TRBD1. The CDR3 spans 14 residues. Germline loops: CDR1 SGHAT, CDR2 FQNNGV. After removal of 5 bases from V and 2 bases from J, the junction contained 5 bases not matched to a gene. The CDR3, as DNA: TGTGCCAGCAGCACGCGGACAGGACAAGAGACCCAGTACTTC. This translates into CASSTRTGQETQYF.

V and J are TRBV4-1 and TRBJ1-6; TRBD1 might be the D (5 bases). The germline V gene encodes CDR1 MGHRA and CDR2 YSYEKL. The CDR3 spans 17 residues. V was pared by 1 base and J by 9 bases, with 19 bases between. This chain's CDR3 is CASSQVKGAGVGSPLHF. The CDR3 DNA reads as TGCGCCAGCAGCCAAGTTAAAGGAGCGGGGGTAGGTTCACCCCTCCACTTT.

This clone has a single count. The chain couples TRBV19 to TRBJ1-3; D call uncertain. The CDR3 runs to 12 residues. Germline V gene sequence: CDR1 LNHDA, CDR2 SQIVND (reference sequence). The ends were cut back, 7 bases at V and 8 bases at J, with 12 bases in the middle. The CDR3 DNA is TGTGCCAGTAATGGAGGAGCGTACACCATATATTTT. It encodes CASNGGAYTIYF.

This clone was seen once. V gene TRBV6-5 combines with J gene TRBJ2-7; 10 bases are shared with TRBD1. The V and J ends lost 8 bases and 5 bases, in that order; junction bases with no gene match: 9. In germline, CDR1 is MNHEY, CDR2 SVGAGI. The CDR3 sequence is 14 residues long. CDR3 sequence reads: CASFSDRGRNEQYF. CDR3 bases: TGTGCCAGCTTCTCCGACAGGGGGCGGAACGAGCAGTACTTC.

The chain joins TRBV6-4 to TRBJ1-4, with TRBD1 identical over 7 bases. Germline CDR1 reads MRHNA; CDR2 reads SNTAGT. The CDR3 totals 13 residues. V lost 8 bases to trimming and J lost 5 bases; unmatched junction nucleotides: 5. CDR3 sequence (DNA): TGTGCCAGCCGGGGACAGCCGAATGAAAAACTGTTTTTT. Protein sequence: CASRGQPNEKLFF.

The chain employs TRBV7-2 and TRBJ2-1, with 12 bases lining up with TRBD1. CDR1 and CDR2 (germline): SGHTA, FQGNSA. The CDR3 contains 18 residues. V lost 0 bases to trimming and J lost 5 bases; unmatched junction nucleotides: 8. The CDR3 protein is CASSLAVWDRGLDNEQFF. CDR3 DNA sequence: TGTGCCAGCAGCTTAGCGGTATGGGACAGGGGGCTCGACAATGAGCAGTTCTTC.

The chain uses TRBV6-6 and TRBJ1-2; D is unresolved. V lost 4 bases to trimming and J lost 4 bases, with 7 bases between them. The germline V gene encodes CDR1 MNHNY and CDR2 SVGAGI (reference sequence). CDR3 size: 12 residues. The CDR3, as DNA: TGTGCCAGCAGTTTGGCAGGCTATGGCTACACCTTC. Translated: CASSLAGYGYTF.

This chain connects TRBV10-3 to TRBJ2-6, with TRBD2 as a possible D gene (5 bases). The germline V gene encodes CDR1 ENHRY and CDR2 SYGVKD. The V and J ends lost 4 bases and 2 bases respectively, with 9 bases between them. This CDR3 has 15 residues. CDR3 residues: CAISVGVTGANVLTF. The CDR3 DNA reads TGTGCCATCAGTGTCGGGGTCACTGGGGCCAACGTCCTGACTTTC.

The chain couples TRBV12-3 or TRBV12-4 to TRBJ2-3, with TRBD1 matching 7 bases. V was clipped by 7 bases and J by 4 bases; unmatched bases: 5. The CDR3 consists of 13 residues. CDR3 sequence: CASKGQQADTQYF. The CDR3 nucleotides are TGTGCCAGCAAGGGACAGCAAGCAGATACGCAGTATTTT.

J is TRBJ2-5 and V is TRBV10-3, with D perhaps TRBD1 (5 bases). Germline V gene sequence: CDR1 ENHRY, CDR2 SYGVKD. There are 14 residues in the CDR3. V lost 6 bases to trimming and J lost 7 bases, with 18 bases between them. CDR3 DNA sequence: TGTGCCATCAGCGACAGTACATCCTCTCGGACCCAGTACTTC. Translated, it gives CAISDSTSSRTQYF.

The chain combines TRBV5-6 with TRBJ2-1; the match to TRBD1 covers 9 bases. The CDR3 covers 14 residues. J was trimmed by 7 bases and V by 4 bases; bases with no gene match: 6. The germline V gene encodes CDR1 SGHDT and CDR2 YYEEEE. CDR3 bases: TGTGCCAGCAGCGCACAGGGGGCTGGTAATGAGCAGTTCTTC. It encodes CASSAQGAGNEQFF.

This chain uses TRBV5-1 with TRBJ2-3; unclear D gene. V dropped 4 bases and J dropped 1 base, with 7 bases sitting between them. The CDR3 runs to 13 residues. Germline V gene data show CDR1 as SGHRS and CDR2 as YFSETQ. CDR3 loop: CASSIPGTDTQYF. CDR3 sequence (DNA): TGCGCCAGCAGCATCCCGGGCACAGATACGCAGTATTTT.

The gene calls are TRBV7-8 and TRBJ2-7; no definite D call. CDR3 size: 14 residues. Germline V gene data show CDR1 as SGHVS and CDR2 as FQNEAQ. The V end lost 1 base, the J end lost 3 bases, and 10 bases lay between the germline ends. The CDR3 loop reads CASSLGRDNYEQYF. Written as DNA, the CDR3 is TGTGCCAGCAGCTTAGGTCGAGATAACTACGAGCAGTACTTC.

This rearrangement joins TRBV3-1 (or the pseudogene TRBV3-2) to TRBJ2-1, with 9 bases that match TRBD2. J was trimmed by 8 bases and V by 8 bases; bases with no gene match: 13. This CDR3 is built from 15 residues. The germline V gene has CDR1 LGHDT and CDR2 YNNKEL (reference sequence). CDR3 sequence: CASGGSLAGADEQFF. In nucleotides, the CDR3 is TGTGCCAGCGGAGGATCTTTAGCGGGGGCGGATGAGCAGTTCTTC.